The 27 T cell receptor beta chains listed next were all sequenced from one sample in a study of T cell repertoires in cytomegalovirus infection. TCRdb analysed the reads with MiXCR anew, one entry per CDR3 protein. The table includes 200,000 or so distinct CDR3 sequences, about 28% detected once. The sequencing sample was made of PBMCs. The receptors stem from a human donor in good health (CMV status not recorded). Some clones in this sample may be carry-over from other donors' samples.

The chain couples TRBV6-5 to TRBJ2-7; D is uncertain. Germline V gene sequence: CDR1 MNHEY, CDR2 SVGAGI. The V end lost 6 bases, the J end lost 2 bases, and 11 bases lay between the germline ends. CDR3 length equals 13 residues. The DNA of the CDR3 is TGTGCCAGCAGGGCGGACGCTACCTACGAGCAGTACTTC. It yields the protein CASRADATYEQYF.

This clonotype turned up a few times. This chain's CDR3 is CASSYREGMNNEQFF. In nucleotides, the CDR3 is TGTGCCAGCAGTTACCGGGAGGGGATGAACAATGAGCAGTTCTTC. The V and J genes are TRBV6-5 and TRBJ2-1; TRBD2 matches at 8 bases. This CDR3 has 15 amino acids. The trim removed 2 bases at V and 5 bases at J, leaving 5 bases unmatched. CDR1 MNHEY and CDR2 SVGAGI come from the germline V gene.

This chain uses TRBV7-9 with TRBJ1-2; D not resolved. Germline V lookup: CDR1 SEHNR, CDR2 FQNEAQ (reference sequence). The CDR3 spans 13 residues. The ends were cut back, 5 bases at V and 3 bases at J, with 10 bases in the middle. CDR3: CASSPAEYYGYTF. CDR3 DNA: TGTGCCAGCAGCCCCGCGGAATACTATGGCTACACCTTC.

Here the CDR3 DNA reads TGTGCCAGCAGCTTAGAAGGGGGGGCGAGAGATACGCAGTATTTT. Protein product: CASSLEGGARDTQYF. The V gene is TRBV7-8, the J gene TRBJ2-3; a weak D match, TRBD2 (7 bases). The CDR3 is made up of 15 amino acids. Germline V gene data show CDR1 as SGHVS and CDR2 as FQNEAQ. The ends were cut back, 1 base at V and 5 bases at J, with 13 bases in the middle.

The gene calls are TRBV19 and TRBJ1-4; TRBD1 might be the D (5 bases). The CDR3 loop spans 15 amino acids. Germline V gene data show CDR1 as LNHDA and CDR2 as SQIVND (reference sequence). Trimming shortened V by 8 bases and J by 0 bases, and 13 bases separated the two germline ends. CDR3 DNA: TGTGCCAGTGGAGGGACGGCTGCAACTAATGAAAAACTGTTTTTT. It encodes CASGGTAATNEKLFF.

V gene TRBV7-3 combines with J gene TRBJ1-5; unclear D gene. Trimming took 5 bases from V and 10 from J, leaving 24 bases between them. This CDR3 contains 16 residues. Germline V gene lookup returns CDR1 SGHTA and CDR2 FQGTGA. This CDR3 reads CASSPRGRTPTYPQHF. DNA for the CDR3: TGTGCCAGCAGCCCAAGAGGACGCACCCCTACTTACCCCCAGCATTTT.

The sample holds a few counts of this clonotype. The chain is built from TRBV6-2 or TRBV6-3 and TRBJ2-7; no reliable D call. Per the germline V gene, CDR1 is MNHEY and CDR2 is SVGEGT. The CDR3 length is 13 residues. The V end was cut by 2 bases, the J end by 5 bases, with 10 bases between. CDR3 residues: CASSYGSRNEQYF. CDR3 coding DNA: TGTGCCAGCAGTTACGGGTCAAGGAACGAGCAGTACTTC.

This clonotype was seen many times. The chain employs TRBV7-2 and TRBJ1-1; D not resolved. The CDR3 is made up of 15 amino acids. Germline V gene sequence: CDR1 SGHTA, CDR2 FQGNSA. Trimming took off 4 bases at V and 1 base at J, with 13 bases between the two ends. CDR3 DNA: TGTGCCAGCAGCTCGGGCGGGCAGCCGAACACTGAAGCTTTCTTT. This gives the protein CASSSGGQPNTEAFF.

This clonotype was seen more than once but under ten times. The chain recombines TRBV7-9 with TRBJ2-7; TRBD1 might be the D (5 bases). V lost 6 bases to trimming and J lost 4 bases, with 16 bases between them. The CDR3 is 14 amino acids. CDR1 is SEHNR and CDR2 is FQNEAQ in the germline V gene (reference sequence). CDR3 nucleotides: TGTGCCAGCAGTTCCTCGGGCAGGGTATACGAGCAGTACTTC. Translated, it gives CASSSSGRVYEQYF.

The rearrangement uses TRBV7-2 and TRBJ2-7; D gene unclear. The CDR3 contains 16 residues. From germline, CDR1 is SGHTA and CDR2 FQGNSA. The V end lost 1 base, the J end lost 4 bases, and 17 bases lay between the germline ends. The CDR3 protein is CASSLGSQRPYYEQYF. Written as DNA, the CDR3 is TGTGCCAGCAGCTTAGGCTCTCAGAGACCGTATTACGAGCAGTACTTC.

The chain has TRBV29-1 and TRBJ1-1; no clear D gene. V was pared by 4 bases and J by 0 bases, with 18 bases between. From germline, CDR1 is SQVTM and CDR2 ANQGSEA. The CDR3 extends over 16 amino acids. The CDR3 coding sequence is TGCAGCGTTGTTATCCAGGTACTCCAGATGAACACTGAAGCTTTCTTT. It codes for CSVVIQVLQMNTEAFF.

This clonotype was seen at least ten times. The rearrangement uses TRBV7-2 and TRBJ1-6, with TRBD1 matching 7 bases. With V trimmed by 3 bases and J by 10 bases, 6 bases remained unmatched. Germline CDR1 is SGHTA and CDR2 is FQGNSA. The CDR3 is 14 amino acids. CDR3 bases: TGTGCCAGCAGCTTCAGGGGGTCGGGGTCACCCCTCCACTTT. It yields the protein CASSFRGSGSPLHF.

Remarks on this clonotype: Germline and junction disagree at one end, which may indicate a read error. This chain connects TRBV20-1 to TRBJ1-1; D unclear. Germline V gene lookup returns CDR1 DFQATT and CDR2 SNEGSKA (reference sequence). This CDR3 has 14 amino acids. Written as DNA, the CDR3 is TGCAGTGCGAGAGTTGGCCTTCACCGCACTGAAGCTTTCTTT. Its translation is CSARVGLHRTEAFF.

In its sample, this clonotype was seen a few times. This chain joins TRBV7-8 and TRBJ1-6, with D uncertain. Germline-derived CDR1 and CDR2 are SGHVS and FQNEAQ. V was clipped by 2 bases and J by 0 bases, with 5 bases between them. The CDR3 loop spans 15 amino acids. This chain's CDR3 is CASSLISSYNSPLHF. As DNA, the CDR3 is TGTGCCAGCAGCTTAATCAGCTCCTATAATTCACCCCTCCACTTT.

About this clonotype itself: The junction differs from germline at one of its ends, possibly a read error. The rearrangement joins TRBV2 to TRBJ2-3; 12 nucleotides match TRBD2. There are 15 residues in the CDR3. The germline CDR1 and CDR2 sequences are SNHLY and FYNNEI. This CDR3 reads CTSTTSGGRADTQYF. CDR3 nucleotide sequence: TGTACCAGCACCACTAGCGGGGGGAGAGCAGATACGCAGTATTTT.

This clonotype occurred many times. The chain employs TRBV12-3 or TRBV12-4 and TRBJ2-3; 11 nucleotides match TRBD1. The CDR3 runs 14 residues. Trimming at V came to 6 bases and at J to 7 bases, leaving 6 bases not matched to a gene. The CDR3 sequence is CASSRDRGGNTQYF. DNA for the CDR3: TGTGCCAGCAGCCGGGACAGGGGGGGAAATACGCAGTATTTT.

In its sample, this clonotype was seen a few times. The CDR3 DNA reads TGTGCCAGCAGTTACGGGGGGGCTCATAGCTCCTACGAGCAGTACTTC. Its translation is CASSYGGAHSSYEQYF. The V and J genes are TRBV6-2 or TRBV6-3 and TRBJ2-7; D might be TRBD2 (7 bases). The V gene lost 2 bases and the J gene lost 0 bases, with 14 bases spanning the gap. CDR3 length: 16 residues. CDR1 and CDR2 (germline): MNHEY, SVGEGT.

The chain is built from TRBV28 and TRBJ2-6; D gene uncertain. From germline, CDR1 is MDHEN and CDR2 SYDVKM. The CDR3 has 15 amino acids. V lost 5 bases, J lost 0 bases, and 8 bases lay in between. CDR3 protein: CASSAPHSGANVLTF. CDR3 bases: TGTGCCAGCAGTGCCCCCCACTCTGGGGCCAACGTCCTGACTTTC.

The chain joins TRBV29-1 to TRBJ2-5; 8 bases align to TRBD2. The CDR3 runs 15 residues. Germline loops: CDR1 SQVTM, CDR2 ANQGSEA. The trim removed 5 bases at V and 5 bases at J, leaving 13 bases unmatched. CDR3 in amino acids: CSVPPGTRVLETQYF. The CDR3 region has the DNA TGCAGCGTTCCCCCCGGGACTAGGGTCTTGGAGACCCAGTACTTC.

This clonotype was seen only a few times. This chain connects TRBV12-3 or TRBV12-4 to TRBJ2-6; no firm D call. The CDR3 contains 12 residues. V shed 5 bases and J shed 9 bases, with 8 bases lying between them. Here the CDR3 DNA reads TGTGCCAGCAGTCCAAACAACAACGTCCTGACTTTC. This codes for CASSPNNNVLTF.

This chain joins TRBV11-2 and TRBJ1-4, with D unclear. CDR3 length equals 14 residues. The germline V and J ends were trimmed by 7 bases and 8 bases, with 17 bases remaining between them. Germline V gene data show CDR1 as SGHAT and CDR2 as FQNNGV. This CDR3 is CASTLHRGSEKLFF. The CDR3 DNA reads TGTGCCAGCACCCTGCACCGGGGATCCGAAAAACTGTTTTTT. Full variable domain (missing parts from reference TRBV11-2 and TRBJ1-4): EAGVAQSPRYKIIEKRQSVAFWCNPISGHATLYWYQQILGQGPKLLIQFQNNGVVDDSQLPKDRFSAERLKGVDSTLKIQPAKLEDSAVYLCASTLHRGSEKLFFGSGTQLSVL.

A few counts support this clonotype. The CDR3 DNA is TGTGCCAGTAGTACCCAGGGGGGAGTAGCGGGCGTTCCTGGGGCCAACGTCCTGACTTTC. It yields the protein CASSTQGGVAGVPGANVLTF. This chain joins TRBV19 and TRBJ2-6; D tentatively reads TRBD1 or TRBD2 (7 bases each). The CDR3 is 20 amino acids. V was trimmed by 4 bases and J by 2 bases, leaving 24 bases between them. The germline V gene encodes CDR1 LNHDA and CDR2 SQIVND (reference sequence).

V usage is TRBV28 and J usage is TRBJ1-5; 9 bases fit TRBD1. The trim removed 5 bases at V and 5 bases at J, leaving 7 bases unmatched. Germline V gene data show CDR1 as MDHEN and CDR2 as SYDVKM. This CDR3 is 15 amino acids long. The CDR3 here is CASSMDRGYDQPQHF. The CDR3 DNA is TGTGCCAGCAGTATGGACAGGGGATACGATCAGCCCCAGCATTTT.

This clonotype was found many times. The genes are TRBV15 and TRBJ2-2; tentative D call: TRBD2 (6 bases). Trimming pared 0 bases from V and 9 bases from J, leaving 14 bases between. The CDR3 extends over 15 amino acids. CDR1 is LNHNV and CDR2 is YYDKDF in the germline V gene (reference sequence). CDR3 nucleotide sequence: TGTGCCACCAGCAGAGAAGTGGAGGGGAGCTGGGAGCTGTTTTTT. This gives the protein CATSREVEGSWELFF.

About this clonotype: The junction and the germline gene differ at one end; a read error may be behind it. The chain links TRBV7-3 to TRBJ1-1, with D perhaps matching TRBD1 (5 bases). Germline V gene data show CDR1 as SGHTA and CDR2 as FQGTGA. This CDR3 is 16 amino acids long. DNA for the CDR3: TGTGCCCGCAGCTTATTGGGTGGACACCTGAACACTGAAGCTTTCTTT. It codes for CARSLLGGHLNTEAFF.

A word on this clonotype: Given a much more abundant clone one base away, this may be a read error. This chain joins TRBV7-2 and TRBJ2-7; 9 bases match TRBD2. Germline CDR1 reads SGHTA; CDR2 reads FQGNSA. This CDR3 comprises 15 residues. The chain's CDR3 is CVSSFGGGATFEQYF. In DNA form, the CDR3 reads TGTGTCAGCAGCTTCGGCGGGGGGGCAACGTTCGAGCAGTACTTC. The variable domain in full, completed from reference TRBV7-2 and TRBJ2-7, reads GAGVSQSPSNKVTEKGKDVELRCDPISGHTALYWYRQSLGQGLEFLIYFQGNSAPDKSGLPSDRFSAERTGGSVSTLTIQRTQQEDSAVYLCVSSFGGGATFEQYFGPGTRLTVT.

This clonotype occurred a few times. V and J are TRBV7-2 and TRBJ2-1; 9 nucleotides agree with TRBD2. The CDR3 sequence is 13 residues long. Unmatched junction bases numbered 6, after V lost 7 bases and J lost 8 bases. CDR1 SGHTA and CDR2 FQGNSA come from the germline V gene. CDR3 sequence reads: CASTLAGIDEQFF. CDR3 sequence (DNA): TGTGCCAGCACACTAGCGGGCATCGATGAGCAGTTCTTC. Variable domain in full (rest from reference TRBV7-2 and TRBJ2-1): GAGVSQSPSNKVTEKGKDVELRCDPISGHTALYWYRQSLGQGLEFLIYFQGNSAPDKSGLPSDRFSAERTGGSVSTLTIQRTQQEDSAVYLCASTLAGIDEQFFGPGTRLTVL.